The 15 T cell receptor beta chains presented below share a single source sample, sequenced in a study of blood T cell repertoires in COVID-19. Assay: immunoSEQ multiplex PCR; the TCRdb copy retains only in-frame clones and omits some. The sample lists over 200,000 clones, roughly 90% occurring once. The material sequenced was peripheral blood. These receptors originate from an older woman with acute or convalescent COVID-19.

V gene TRBV7-8 combines with J gene TRBJ1-5; TRBD1 matches 8 bases. The CDR3 is 12 amino acids. Germline CDR1 SGHVS, CDR2 FQNEAQ. V lost 6 bases, J lost 11 bases, and 6 bases stayed unmatched. The CDR3 is CASSLDRGSQHF. As DNA, the CDR3 is TGTGCCAGCAGTCTTGACAGGGGTTCCCAGCATTTT.

This chain links TRBV5-1 with TRBJ2-2, with a tentative D call TRBD1 (6 bases). Germline lookup yields CDR1 SGHRS and CDR2 YFSETQ. CDR3 size: 16 residues. V shed 0 bases and J shed 7 bases, with 16 bases lying between them. Here the CDR3 DNA reads TGCGCCAGCAGCTTGGTCTTGTTTCAGGGGAGCGGGGAGCTGTTTTTT. It specifies CASSLVLFQGSGELFF.

The genes are TRBV6-5 and TRBJ1-2, with 7 bases matching TRBD1. The V segment lost 2 bases and the J segment 5 bases; nucleotides outside the gene matches: 8. The CDR3 contains 15 residues. Germline CDR1 is MNHEY and CDR2 is SVGAGI. The CDR3 DNA reads TGTGCCAGCAGTTACGCGTATGAGACAGGGTATGGCTACACCTTC. It specifies CASSYAYETGYGYTF.

In this sample, this clone turned up once. J is TRBJ2-4 and V is TRBV6-5; 7 positions agree with TRBD2. From germline, CDR1 is MNHEY and CDR2 SVGAGI. The CDR3 consists of 16 residues. J lost 6 bases, V lost 0 bases, and 8 bases had no gene match. The CDR3 DNA is TGTGCCAGCAGTTACTCCCCGGGAGGACGCGTAAACATTCAGTACTTC. It translates to CASSYSPGGRVNIQYF.

This sequence joins TRBV7-2 and TRBJ2-3; D not resolved. The V gene lost 4 bases and the J gene lost 7 bases, with 9 bases spanning the gap. CDR3 length: 12 residues. Germline assignment: CDR1 SGHTA and CDR2 FQGNSA. CDR3 region: CASSSSSHTQYF. CDR3 coding DNA: TGTGCCAGCAGCTCCTCCTCTCATACGCAGTATTTT.

V is TRBV19 and J is TRBJ1-2; D is possibly TRBD1 (6 bases). Trimming took 5 bases from V and 0 from J, leaving 22 bases between them. This CDR3 region has 18 residues. Germline V gene data show CDR1 as LNHDA and CDR2 as SQIVND (reference sequence). The CDR3 DNA is TGTGCCAGTAGTTCATCAGGGGCGCCCTCACTTGCTAACTATGGCTACACCTTC. This translates into CASSSSGAPSLANYGYTF.

The chain is built from TRBV5-8 and TRBJ1-1, with 12 nucleotides matching TRBD1. Germline values: CDR1 SGHTS, CDR2 YDEGEE. Trimming at V came to 4 bases and at J to 5 bases, leaving 12 bases not matched to a gene. The CDR3 has 17 residues. In DNA form, the CDR3 reads TGTGCCAGCAGCCTGGGACAGGGGGCCCCGCCGCGGACTGAAGCTTTCTTT. This encodes CASSLGQGAPPRTEAFF.

This chain links TRBV28 with TRBJ2-2; 7 bases are a match to TRBD1. The CDR3 is made up of 13 amino acids. The germline CDR1 and CDR2 sequences are MDHEN and SYDVKM. With 8 bases clipped from V and 2 bases from J, the junction kept 2 bases outside the gene matches. The CDR3 is CASWDRNTGELFF. For the CDR3, the DNA is TGTGCCAGCTGGGACAGAAACACCGGGGAGCTGTTTTTT.

This clone came up once. J is TRBJ2-1 and V is TRBV7-2; D ambiguous. The CDR3 extends over 13 amino acids. Germline CDR1 reads SGHTA; CDR2 reads FQGNSA. The germline V and J ends were trimmed by 7 bases and 4 bases, with 11 bases remaining between them. CDR3 coding DNA: TGTGCCAGCACCCTGACAAATTACAATGAGCAGTTCTTC. Amino acids: CASTLTNYNEQFF.

The genes are TRBV9 and TRBJ2-5, with 7 bases aligning to TRBD1. V lost 4 bases and J lost 6; bases outside the gene matches: 9. CDR1 SGDLS and CDR2 YYNGEE come from the germline V gene. This CDR3 has 14 residues. CDR3 region: CASSPNLRGQTQYF. In DNA, the CDR3 is TGTGCCAGCAGCCCGAACCTTAGGGGGCAGACCCAGTACTTC. Full variable domain (rest looked up from reference TRBV9 and TRBJ2-5): DSGVTQTPKHLITATGQRVTLRCSPRSGDLSVYWYQQSLDQGLQFLIQYYNGEERAKGNILERFSAQQFPDLHSELNLSSLELGDSALYFCASSPNLRGQTQYFGPGTRLLVL.

Notes on this clone: Its ends do not fully match the called genes, so a read error is possible. The chain joins TRBV24-1 to TRBJ1-2; TRBD1 matches 12 bases. The CDR3 has 14 residues. The germline gives CDR1 KGHDR, CDR2 SFDVKD. DNA for the CDR3: TGTGCCACCAGTGAATCCCGGGACAGGGGGCGAGAACCATTC. Protein sequence: CATSESRDRGREPF.

This sequence joins TRBV6-5 and TRBJ2-3; TRBD2 matches at 11 bases. V shed 6 bases and J 2 bases; nucleotides not matched to a gene: 4. This CDR3 has 15 residues. CDR1 is MNHEY and CDR2 is SVGAGI in the germline V gene. The CDR3 loop reads CASSVAGGPTDTQYF. CDR3 nucleotide sequence: TGTGCCAGCAGCGTAGCGGGAGGGCCCACAGATACGCAGTATTTT.

This clone was detected a few times. The chain carries TRBV11-2 and TRBJ2-7, with a tentative D call TRBD1 (6 bases). The CDR3 is made up of 14 amino acids. Trimming took 1 base from V and 6 from J, leaving 13 bases between them. Germline V gene sequence: CDR1 SGHAT, CDR2 FQNNGV. CDR3 coding DNA: TGTGCCAGCAGCTTAGTCGCACAGGGTGGCGAGCAGTACTTC. Residues: CASSLVAQGGEQYF.

The rearrangement uses TRBV6-5 and TRBJ1-6; possibly TRBD1 for D (5 bases). The ends were cut back, 8 bases at V and 9 bases at J, with 17 bases in the middle. The CDR3 sequence is 14 residues long. Looked up from germline, CDR1 is MNHEY and CDR2 is SVGAGI. CDR3: CASCGHSQGSPLHF. CDR3 nucleotides: TGTGCCAGCTGCGGCCACTCTCAGGGTTCACCCCTCCACTTT.

The chain uses TRBV19 and TRBJ2-1; the match to TRBD2 covers 9 bases. From germline, CDR1 is LNHDA and CDR2 SQIVND (reference sequence). Trimming took 3 bases from V and 6 from J; bases not matched to a gene: 9. This CDR3 has 16 amino acids. Here the CDR3 DNA reads TGTGCCAGTAGTATGGCGGGAGGGGGGGCTCGCAATGAGCAGTTCTTC. This codes for CASSMAGGGARNEQFF.